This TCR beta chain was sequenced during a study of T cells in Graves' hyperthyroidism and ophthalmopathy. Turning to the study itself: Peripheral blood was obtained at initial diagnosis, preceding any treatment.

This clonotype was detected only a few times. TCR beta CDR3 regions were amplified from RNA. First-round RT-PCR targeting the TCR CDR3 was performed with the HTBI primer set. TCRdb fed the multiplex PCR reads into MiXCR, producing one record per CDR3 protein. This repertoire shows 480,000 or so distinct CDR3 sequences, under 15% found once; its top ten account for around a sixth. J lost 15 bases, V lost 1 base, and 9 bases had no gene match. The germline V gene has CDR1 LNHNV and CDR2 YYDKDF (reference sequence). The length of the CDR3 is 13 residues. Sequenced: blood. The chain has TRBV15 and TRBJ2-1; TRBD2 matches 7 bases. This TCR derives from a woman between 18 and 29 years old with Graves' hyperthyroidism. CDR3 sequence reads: CATSRALSGNPFF. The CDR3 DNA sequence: TGTGCCACCAGCAGAGCTCTAAGCGGGAATCCGTTCTTC.